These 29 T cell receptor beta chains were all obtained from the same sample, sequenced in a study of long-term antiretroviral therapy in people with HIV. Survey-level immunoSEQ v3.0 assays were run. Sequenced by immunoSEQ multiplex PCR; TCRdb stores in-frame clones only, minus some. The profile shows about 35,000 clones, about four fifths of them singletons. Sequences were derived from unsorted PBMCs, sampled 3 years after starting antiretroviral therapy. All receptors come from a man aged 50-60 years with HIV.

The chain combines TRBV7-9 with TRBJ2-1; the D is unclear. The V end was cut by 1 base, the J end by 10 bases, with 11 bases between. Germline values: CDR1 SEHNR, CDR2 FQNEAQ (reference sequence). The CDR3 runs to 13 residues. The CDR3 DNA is TGTGCCAGCAGCTTAGGACCCCAGAGAGAGCAGTTCTTC. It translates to CASSLGPQREQFF.

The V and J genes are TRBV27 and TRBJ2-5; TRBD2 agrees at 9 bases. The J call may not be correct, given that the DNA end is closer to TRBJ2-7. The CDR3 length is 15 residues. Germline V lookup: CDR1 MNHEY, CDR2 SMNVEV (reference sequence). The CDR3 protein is CASSPGLAGIYEQYF. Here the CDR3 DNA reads TGTGCCAGCAGCCCGGGGCTAGCGGGAATCTACGAGCAGTACTTC.

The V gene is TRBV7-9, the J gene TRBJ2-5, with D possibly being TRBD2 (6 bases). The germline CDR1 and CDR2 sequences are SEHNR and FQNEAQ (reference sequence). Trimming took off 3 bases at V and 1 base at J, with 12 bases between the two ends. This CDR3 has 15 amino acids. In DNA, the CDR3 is TGTGCCAGCAGCTTTAGGGCGGGGCTCCAAGAGACCCAGTACTTC. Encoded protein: CASSFRAGLQETQYF.

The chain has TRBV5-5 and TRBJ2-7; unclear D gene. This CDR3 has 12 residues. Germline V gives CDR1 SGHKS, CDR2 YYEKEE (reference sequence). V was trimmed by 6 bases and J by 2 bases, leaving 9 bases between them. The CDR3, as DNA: TGTGCCAGCATCCTGACTGCCTACGAGCAGTACTTC. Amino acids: CASILTAYEQYF.

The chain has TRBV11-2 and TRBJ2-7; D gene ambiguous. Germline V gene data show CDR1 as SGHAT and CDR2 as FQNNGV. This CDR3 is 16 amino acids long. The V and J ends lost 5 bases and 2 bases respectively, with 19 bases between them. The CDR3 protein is CASSPLVGSPTYEQYF. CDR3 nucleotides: TGTGCCAGCAGCCCTCTGGTAGGGTCCCCTACCTACGAGCAGTACTTC.

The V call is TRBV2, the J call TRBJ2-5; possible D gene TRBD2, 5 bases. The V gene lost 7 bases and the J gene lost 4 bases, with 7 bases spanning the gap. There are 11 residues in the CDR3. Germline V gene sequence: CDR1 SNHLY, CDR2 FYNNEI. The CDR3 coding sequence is TGTGCCAGCAACGCGGGAGAGACCCAGTACTTC. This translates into CASNAGETQYF.

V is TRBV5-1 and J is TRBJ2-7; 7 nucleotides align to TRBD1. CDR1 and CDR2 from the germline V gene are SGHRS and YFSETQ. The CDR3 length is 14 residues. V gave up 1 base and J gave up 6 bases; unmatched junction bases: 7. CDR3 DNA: TGCGCCAGCAGCTTGACAGGGGCCCCGGGCGAGCAGTACTTC. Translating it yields CASSLTGAPGEQYF.

DNA for the CDR3: TGTGCCAGCAGCAAACAGGCAGGGGCCTTTAATCAGCCCCAGCATTTT. This translates into CASSKQAGAFNQPQHF. The chain links TRBV6-6 to TRBJ1-5, with D possibly TRBD1 on 6 matching bases. The length of the CDR3 is 16 residues. V was clipped by 6 bases and J by 4 bases, with 19 bases between them. Germline values: CDR1 MNHNY, CDR2 SVGAGI (reference sequence).

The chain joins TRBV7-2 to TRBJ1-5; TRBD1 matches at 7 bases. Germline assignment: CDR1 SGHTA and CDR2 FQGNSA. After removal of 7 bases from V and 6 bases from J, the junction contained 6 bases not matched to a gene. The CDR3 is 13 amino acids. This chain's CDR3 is CASTYDRAQPQHF. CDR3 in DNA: TGTGCCAGCACTTATGACAGGGCTCAGCCCCAGCATTTT.

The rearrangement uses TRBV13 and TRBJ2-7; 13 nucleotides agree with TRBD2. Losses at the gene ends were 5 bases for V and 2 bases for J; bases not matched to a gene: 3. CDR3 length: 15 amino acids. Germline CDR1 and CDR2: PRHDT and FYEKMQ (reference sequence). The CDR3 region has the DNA TGTGCCAGCAGCCGGGGGACTAGCGGGACCTACGAGCAGTACTTC. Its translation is CASSRGTSGTYEQYF.

CDR3 sequence: CASSLTTGGTEAFF. As DNA, the CDR3 is TGTGCCAGCAGCTTAACGACAGGGGGAACTGAAGCTTTCTTT. The chain has TRBV7-9 and TRBJ1-1, with 9 positions matching TRBD1. The CDR3 totals 14 residues. Germline trimming cut 2 bases from V and 5 bases from J; bases unmatched to any gene: 3. Per the germline V gene, CDR1 is SEHNR and CDR2 is FQNEAQ (reference sequence).

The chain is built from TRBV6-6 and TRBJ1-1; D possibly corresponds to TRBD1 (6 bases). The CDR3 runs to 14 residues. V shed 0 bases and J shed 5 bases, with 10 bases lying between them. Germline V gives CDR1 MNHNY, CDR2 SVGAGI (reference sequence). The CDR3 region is CASSYSAGETEAFF. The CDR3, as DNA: TGTGCCAGCAGTTACTCGGCAGGGGAAACTGAAGCTTTCTTT.

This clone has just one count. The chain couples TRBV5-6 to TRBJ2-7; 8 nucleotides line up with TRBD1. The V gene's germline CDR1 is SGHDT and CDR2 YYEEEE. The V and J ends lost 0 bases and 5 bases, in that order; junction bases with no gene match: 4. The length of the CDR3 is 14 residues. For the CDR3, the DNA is TGTGCCAGCAGCTTGGGGACAGGGTTACACGAGCAGTACTTC. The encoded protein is CASSLGTGLHEQYF. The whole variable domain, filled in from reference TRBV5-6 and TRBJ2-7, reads DAGVTQSPTHLIKTRGQQVTLRCSPKSGHDTVSWYQQALGQGPQFIFQYYEEEERQRGNFPDRFSGHQFPNYSSELNVNALLLGDSALYLCASSLGTGLHEQYFGPGTRLTVT.

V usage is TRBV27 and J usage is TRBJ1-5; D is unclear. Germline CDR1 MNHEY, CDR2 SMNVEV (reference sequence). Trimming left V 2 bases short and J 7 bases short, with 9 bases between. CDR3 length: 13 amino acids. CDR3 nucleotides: TGTGCCAGCAGTTTAGGGGTCAGCCAGCCCCAGCATTTT. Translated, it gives CASSLGVSQPQHF.

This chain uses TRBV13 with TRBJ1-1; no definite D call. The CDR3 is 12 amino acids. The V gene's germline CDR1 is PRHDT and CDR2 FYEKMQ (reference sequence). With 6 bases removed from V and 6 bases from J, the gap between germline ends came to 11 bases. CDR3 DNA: TGTGCCAGCAGGATATTTCAAGCTGAAGCTTTCTTT. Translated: CASRIFQAEAFF.

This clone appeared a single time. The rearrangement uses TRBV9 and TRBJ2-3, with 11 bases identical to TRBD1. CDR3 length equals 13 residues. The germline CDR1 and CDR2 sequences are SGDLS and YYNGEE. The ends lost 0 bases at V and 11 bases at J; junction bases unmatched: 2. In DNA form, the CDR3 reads TGTGCCAGCAGCGTAGGGACAGGGGGCTTGCAGTATTTT. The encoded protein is CASSVGTGGLQYF.

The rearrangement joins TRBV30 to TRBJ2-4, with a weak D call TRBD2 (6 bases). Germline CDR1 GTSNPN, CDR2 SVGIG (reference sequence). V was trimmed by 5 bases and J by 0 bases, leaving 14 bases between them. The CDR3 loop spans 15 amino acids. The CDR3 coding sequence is TGTGCCTGGGAGGAAGCGGGCAGAGCCAAAAACATTCAGTACTTC. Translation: CAWEEAGRAKNIQYF. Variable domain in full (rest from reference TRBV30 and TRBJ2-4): SQTIHQWPATLVQPVGSPLSLECTVEGTSNPNLYWYRQAAGRGLQLLFYSVGIGQISSEVPQNLSASRPQDRQFILSSKKLLLSDSGFYLCAWEEAGRAKNIQYFGAGTRLSVL.

CDR3 DNA sequence: TGTGCCAGCAGCCCCCGGGGAGGTGGTTACGAGCAGTACTTC. Translation: CASSPRGGGYEQYF. V gene TRBV7-2 combines with J gene TRBJ2-7, with a tentative D call TRBD2 (6 bases). Trimming took 5 bases from V and 4 from J, leaving 15 bases between them. CDR1 SGHTA and CDR2 FQGNSA come from the germline V gene. CDR3 length: 14 amino acids.

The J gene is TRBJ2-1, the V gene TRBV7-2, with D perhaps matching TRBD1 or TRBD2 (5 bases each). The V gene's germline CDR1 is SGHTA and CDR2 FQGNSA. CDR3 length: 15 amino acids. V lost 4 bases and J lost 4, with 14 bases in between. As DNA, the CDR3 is TGTGCCAGCAGCTCCCCGCCCGGGGCGTACAATGAGCAGTTCTTC. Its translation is CASSSPPGAYNEQFF.

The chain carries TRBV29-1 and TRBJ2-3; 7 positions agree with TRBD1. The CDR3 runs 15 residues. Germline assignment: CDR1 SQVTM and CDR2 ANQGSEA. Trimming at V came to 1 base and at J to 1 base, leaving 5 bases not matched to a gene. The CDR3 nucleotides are TGCAGCGTTGAAGGGGACAGAACCCGCACAGATACGCAGTATTTT. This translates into CSVEGDRTRTDTQYF.

The CDR3 bases are TGTGCCAGCAGCTTGGTTGGGACAGCGACCTACGAGCAGTACTTC. Protein product: CASSLVGTATYEQYF. J is TRBJ2-7 and V is TRBV5-5, with TRBD1 identical over 7 bases. In germline, CDR1 is SGHKS, CDR2 YYEKEE (reference sequence). Germline trimming cut 0 bases from V and 2 bases from J; bases unmatched to any gene: 5. This CDR3 comprises 15 residues.

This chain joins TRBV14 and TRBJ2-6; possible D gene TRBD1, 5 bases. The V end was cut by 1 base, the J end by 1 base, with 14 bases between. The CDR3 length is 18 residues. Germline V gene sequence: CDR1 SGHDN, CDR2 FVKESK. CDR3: CASSQGGPRLSGANVLTF. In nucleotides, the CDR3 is TGTGCCAGCAGCCAAGGGGGCCCCCGCTTATCTGGGGCCAACGTCCTGACTTTC.

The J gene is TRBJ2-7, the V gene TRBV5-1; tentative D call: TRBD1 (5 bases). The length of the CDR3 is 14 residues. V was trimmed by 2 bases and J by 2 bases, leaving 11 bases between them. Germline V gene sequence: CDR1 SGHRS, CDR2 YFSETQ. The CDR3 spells CASSFQGRPYEQYF. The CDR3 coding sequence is TGCGCCAGCAGCTTCCAGGGCAGGCCCTACGAGCAGTACTTC. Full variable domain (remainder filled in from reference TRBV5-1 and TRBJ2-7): KAGVTQTPRYLIKTRGQQVTLSCSPISGHRSVSWYQQTPGQGLQFLFEYFSETQRNKGNFPGRFSGRQFSNSRSEMNVSTLELGDSALYLCASSFQGRPYEQYFGPGTRLTVT.

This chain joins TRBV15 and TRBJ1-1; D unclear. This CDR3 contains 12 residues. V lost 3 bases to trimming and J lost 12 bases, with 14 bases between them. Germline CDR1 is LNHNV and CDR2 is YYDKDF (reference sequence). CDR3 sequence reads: CATSSPGGLTFF. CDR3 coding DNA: TGTGCCACCAGCAGTCCGGGAGGGTTGACTTTCTTT.

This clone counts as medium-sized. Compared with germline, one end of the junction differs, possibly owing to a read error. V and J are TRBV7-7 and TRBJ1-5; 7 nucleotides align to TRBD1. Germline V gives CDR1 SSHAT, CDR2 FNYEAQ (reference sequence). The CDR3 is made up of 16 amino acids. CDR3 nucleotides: TGTGCTAGCAGCTTAGAAGACAGGGTCGGCAATCAGCCCCAGCATTTT. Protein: CASSLEDRVGNQPQHF.

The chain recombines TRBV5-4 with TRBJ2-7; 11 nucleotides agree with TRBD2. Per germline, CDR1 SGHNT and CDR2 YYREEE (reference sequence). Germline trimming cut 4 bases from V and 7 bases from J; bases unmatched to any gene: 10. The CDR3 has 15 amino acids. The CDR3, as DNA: TGTGCCAGCAGCCGGGGGACTAGCGGATATAGGGAGCAGTACTTC. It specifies CASSRGTSGYREQYF.

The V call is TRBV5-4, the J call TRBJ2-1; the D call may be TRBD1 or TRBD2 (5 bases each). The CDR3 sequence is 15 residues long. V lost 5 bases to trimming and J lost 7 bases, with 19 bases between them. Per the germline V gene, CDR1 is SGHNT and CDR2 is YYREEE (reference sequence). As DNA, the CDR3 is TGTGCCAGCAGACCACCCGGGACCCCAGGGAATGAGCAGTTCTTC. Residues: CASRPPGTPGNEQFF.

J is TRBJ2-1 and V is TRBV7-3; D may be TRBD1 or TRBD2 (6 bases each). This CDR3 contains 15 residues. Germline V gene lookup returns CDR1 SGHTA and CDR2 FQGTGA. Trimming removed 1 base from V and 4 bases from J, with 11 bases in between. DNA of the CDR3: TGTGCCAGCAGCTTAATGGGGGGCCATTACAATGAGCAGTTCTTC. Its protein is CASSLMGGHYNEQFF.

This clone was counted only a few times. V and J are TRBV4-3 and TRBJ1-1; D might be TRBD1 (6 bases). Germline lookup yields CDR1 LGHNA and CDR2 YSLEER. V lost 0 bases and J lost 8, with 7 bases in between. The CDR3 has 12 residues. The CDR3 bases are TGCGCCAGCAGCCAAGAACAGGGCGAAGCTTTCTTT. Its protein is CASSQEQGEAFF.